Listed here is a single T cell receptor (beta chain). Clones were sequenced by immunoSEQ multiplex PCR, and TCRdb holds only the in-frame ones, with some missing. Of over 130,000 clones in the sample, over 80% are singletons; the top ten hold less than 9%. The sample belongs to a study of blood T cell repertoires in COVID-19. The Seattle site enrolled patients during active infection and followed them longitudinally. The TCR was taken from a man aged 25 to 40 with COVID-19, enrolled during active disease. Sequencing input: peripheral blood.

CDR3 in DNA: TGTGCCAGCAGTTCCTCCACCGGGAGCAATCAGCCCCAGCATTTT. Translating gives CASSSSTGSNQPQHF. V and J are TRBV28 and TRBJ1-5; D not certain. The germline V gene has CDR1 MDHEN and CDR2 SYDVKM. The CDR3 has 15 amino acids. V lost 4 bases and J lost 1, with 11 bases in between.